These T cell receptor beta chains were read from a single sample in a study of blood T cell repertoires in COVID-19. Profiled with immunoSEQ multiplex PCR; TCRdb holds only in-frame clones, not every one. The table records roughly 250,000 clones, roughly 88% of them present only once. The sample was PBMCs or T cells enriched from blood (not recorded which). The receptors originated from a woman aged 35 to 49 with acute COVID-19. The CDR3 runs from the conserved cysteine through the conserved F or W. D genes are given only for firm matches. A clone size is listed for some rows: how often the clone was seen (once, few, many), or a class if it is expanded.

V	D	size	J	CDR3	DNA
TRBV5-8	TRBD1	-	TRBJ1-1	CASSLDPDRGIVAEAFF	TGTGCCAGCAGCTTGGATCCAGACAGGGGGATTGTCGCTGAAGCTTTCTTT
TRBV3-1/TRBV3-2	-	-	TRBJ1-3	CASSPPGISEGNTIYF	TGTGCCAGCAGCCCCCCCGGGATATCGGAAGGAAACACCATATATTTT
TRBV5-1	TRBD1	-	TRBJ2-5	CASSSGVGTGAFETQYF	TGCGCCAGCAGCTCTGGGGTGGGGACAGGGGCTTTCGAGACCCAGTACTTC
TRBV5-3	-	-	TRBJ1-4	CARSLAAGNEKLFF	TGTGCCAGAAGCTTGGCTGCGGGCAATGAAAAACTGTTTTTT
TRBV4-2	-	-	TRBJ1-6	CASSQEAAEGGSPLHF	TGTGCCAGCAGCCAAGAGGCCGCGGAGGGGGGGTCACCCCTCCACTTT
TRBV24-1	-	-	TRBJ2-5	CATSDPTPNPMGAETQYF	TGTGCCACCAGTGACCCTACACCTAATCCCATGGGGGCAGAGACCCAGTACTTC
TRBV7-9	-	once	TRBJ2-7	CASSLGVGNKYEQYF	TGTGCCAGCAGCTTAGGGGTCGGGAATAAGTACGAGCAGTACTTC
TRBV20-1	-	-	TRBJ2-7	CSAADTYEQYF	TGCAGTGCCGCGGACACTTACGAGCAGTACTTC
TRBV18	-	few	TRBJ1-5	CASSSEANQPQHF	TGTGCCAGCTCATCGGAGGCCAATCAGCCCCAGCATTTT
TRBV7-8	TRBD1	-	TRBJ2-7	CASSAVRNRGSYEQYF	TGTGCCAGCAGCGCCGTTAGGAACAGGGGTAGCTACGAGCAGTACTTC
TRBV7-9	-	-	TRBJ1-1	CASSPGKGGNTEAFF	TGTGCCAGCAGCCCCGGAAAAGGGGGGAACACTGAAGCTTTCTTT
TRBV4-3	TRBD2	once	TRBJ2-1	CASSRSGTSYNEQFF	TGCGCCAGCAGCCGTAGCGGGACCTCCTACAATGAGCAGTTCTTC
TRBV9	-	-	TRBJ2-4	CASSVAGLKNIQYF	TGTGCCAGCAGCGTAGCGGGACTCAAAAACATTCAGTACTTC
TRBV5-1	TRBD1	-	TRBJ2-7	CASSLTGGGYEQYF	TGCGCCAGCAGCCTAACAGGGGGCGGGTACGAGCAGTACTTC
TRBV7-9	TRBD1	-	TRBJ1-1	CASSTYRGTNTEAFF	TGTGCCAGCAGCACCTACAGGGGTACGAACACTGAAGCTTTCTTT
TRBV7-9	-	-	TRBJ1-2	CASSLSDYGYTF	TGTGCCAGCAGCTTATCAGACTATGGCTACACCTTC
TRBV19	-	-	TRBJ1-3	CASSVQVTGNTIYF	TGTGCCAGTAGTGTACAGGTTACTGGAAACACCATATATTTT
TRBV12-2	-	-	TRBJ2-5	CASRFTSGHQETQYF	TGTGCAAGTCGCTTCACTAGCGGCCACCAAGAGACCCAGTACTTC
TRBV6-2/TRBV6-3	TRBD1	-	TRBJ2-7	CASSYSPGTGGGEQYF	TGTGCCAGCAGTTACTCCCCCGGGACAGGTGGGGGCGAGCAGTACTTC
TRBV7-9	-	-	TRBJ1-3	CASSSLLSGNTIYF	TGTGCCAGCAGCTCCCTGTTGTCTGGAAACACCATATATTTT
TRBV6-2/TRBV6-3	-	-	TRBJ2-5	CASSYEVQETQYF	TGTGCCAGCAGTTATGAGGTTCAAGAGACCCAGTACTTC
TRBV7-9	-	-	TRBJ2-2	CAGRDINTGELFF	TGTGCCGGCCGGGACATCAACACCGGGGAGCTGTTTTTT
TRBV20-1	TRBD1	-	TRBJ1-2	CSGTGYGYTF	TGCAGTGGGACAGGGTATGGCTACACCTTC
TRBV18	-	-	TRBJ2-4	CASSPGSDGNIQYF	TGTGCCAGCTCACCAGGGTCCGACGGGAACATTCAGTACTTC
TRBV11-3	-	-	TRBJ1-2	CASSLEAGLDGYTF	TGTGCCAGCAGCTTAGAAGCGGGTTTGGATGGCTACACCTTC
TRBV3-1/TRBV3-2	-	-	TRBJ1-1	CASSQVSTEAFF	TGTGCCAGCAGCCAAGTTAGCACTGAAGCTTTCTTT
TRBV11-2	TRBD1	-	TRBJ1-2	CASSRTGYGGYTF	TGTGCCAGCAGCCGGACAGGGTATGGAGGCTACACCTTC
TRBV18	-	-	TRBJ1-6	CASSPGEGSNSPLHF	TGTGCCAGCTCACCTGGGGAGGGCTCTAATTCACCCCTCCACTTT
TRBV12-5	TRBD2	-	TRBJ2-5	CASGLSPTRGGETQYF	TGTGCTAGTGGTTTGTCCCCGACCCGGGGGGGAGAGACCCAGTACTTC
TRBV10-3	-	-	TRBJ2-4	CAISESGGPGRRNIQYF	TGTGCCATCAGTGAGTCAGGGGGACCCGGGCGCCGGAACATTCAGTACTTC
TRBV2	-	-	TRBJ1-2	CASSERQGGGYTF	TGTGCCAGCAGTGAACGGCAGGGTGGAGGCTACACCTTC
TRBV19	-	-	TRBJ1-4	CASSPQSRFMANEKLFF	TGTGCCAGTAGTCCGCAGTCCCGATTTATGGCTAATGAAAAACTGTTTTTT